This T cell receptor (beta chain) was captured by sequencing in a study of blood T cell repertoires in COVID-19. Study in general: Sources were T cells, B-cell-depleted T cells, or PBMCs; the material itself was cDNA or gDNA.

Original handling: Amplification of reference gene primers provided the estimated nucleated cell counts. Assay: immunoSEQ multiplex PCR; the TCRdb copy retains only in-frame clones and omits some. The DNA gave D and trimming, while V, J and clone size come from that table. The top ten clones hold roughly 5.2% of a sample with about 100,000 clones, roughly 87% of them seen once. The CDR3 runs 17 residues. The germline CDR1 and CDR2 sequences are MGHRA and YSYEKL. Trimming cost V 2 bases and J 6 bases, with 23 bases left between them. This clone was found once. This chain joins TRBV4-1 and TRBJ2-7, with D maybe TRBD1 (5 bases). This sequence originates from a woman in her forties or fifties with COVID-19, enrolled during active disease. Source material: peripheral blood. CDR3 DNA: TGCGCCAGCAGCCAACCTAAGTTGGGGCCTCGCCAGGGCGAGCAGTACTTC. As protein: CASSQPKLGPRQGEQYF.